The source of this T cell receptor beta chain is a study of human T cells and chemical hapten exposure. Across the study: Patients received weekly diphenylcyclopropenone doses to the scalp throughout the roughly 24-week study.

There are many counts of this clonotype. V lost 2 bases and J lost 3, with 14 bases in between. The CDR3 is 15 amino acids. Germline lookup yields CDR1 SGDLS and CDR2 YYNGEE. TCRdb re-called the RACE reads with MiXCR, one entry per CDR3 protein. The repertoire holds about 380,000 distinct CDR3 sequences, with just under 6.5% as singletons. The time point was: patch test 2, 6 weeks after DPC sensitization. Treatment: therapeutic diphenylcyclopropenone sensitization with weekly scalp DPC. RNA extraction used unfractionated whole blood as the source of total RNA. The sample here was whole blood, taken in connection with sensitization to the hapten diphenylcyclopropenone (DPC). The receptor was isolated from a woman aged 18-29 years with alopecia areata. Some clones in this sample may be carry-over from other donors' samples. The gene calls are TRBV9 and TRBJ1-2; tentative D call: TRBD1 (5 bases). The chain's CDR3 is CASSVGQGSDYGYTF. CDR3 in DNA: TGTGCCAGCAGCGTGGGGCAGGGATCGGACTATGGCTACACCTTC. Using reference TRBV9 and TRBJ1-2 for the parts outside the CDR3, the full variable domain is DSGVTQTPKHLITATGQRVTLRCSPRSGDLSVYWYQQSLDQGLQFLIQYYNGEERAKGNILERFSAQQFPDLHSELNLSSLELGDSALYFCASSVGQGSDYGYTFGSGTRLTVV.